This TCR beta chain was found in a study of T cell responses to AZD1222 COVID-19 vaccine. Study observations and caveats: The breadth and depth of Spike-specific TCRs increased once two AZD1222 doses had been given. Baseline serology detected seropositivity in only six AZD1222 recipients.

The data were produced by immunoSEQ multiplex PCR, yet TCRdb's version contains in-frame clones alone and is incomplete. The table lists about 180,000 clones, around nine tenths of them singletons, with roughly 2.5% in the top ten. As concerns this clone: Its matching antigen is unknown.

The TCR originated in an adult in good health. The source material was peripheral blood, sampled on day 0 of AZD1222 vaccination.

The CDR3 is CASSLDPGNTIYF. The CDR3 DNA sequence: TGTGCCAGCAGCTTAGACCCTGGAAACACCATATATTTT. The rearrangement links TRBV11-3 to TRBJ1-3; D uncertain. Between the trimmed V and J ends, which lost 0 bases and 2 bases, there was a span of 2 bases. The CDR3 extends over 13 amino acids. Germline CDR1 SGHNT, CDR2 YENEEA.